The 10 T cell receptor beta chains presented below share a single source sample, sequenced in a study of response to subunit inactivated influenza vaccine. TCRdb passed the RT-PCR reads through MiXCR, listing each CDR3 protein once. The sample has roughly 670,000 distinct CDR3 sequences; 11% to 15% are singletons. The sequenced sample was PBMCs from blood, obtained roughly 15 days before vaccination. Source of these receptors: a man aged 50-59 years who received an inactivated influenza vaccine.

There are a few counts of this clonotype. This sequence joins TRBV2 and TRBJ2-2; 7 bases map to TRBD2. This CDR3 is built from 15 residues. Germline CDR1 SNHLY, CDR2 FYNNEI. V was clipped by 4 bases and J by 4 bases; unmatched bases: 6. CDR3 sequence reads: CASSAELASTGELFF. Here the CDR3 DNA reads TGTGCCAGCAGTGCGGAACTAGCGTCCACCGGGGAGCTGTTTTTT.

This clonotype was picked up a small number of times. V usage is TRBV9 and J usage is TRBJ1-6; D call uncertain. The CDR3 is 14 residues long. Germline values: CDR1 SGDLS, CDR2 YYNGEE. The V gene lost 0 bases and the J gene lost 6 bases, with 7 bases spanning the gap. The chain's CDR3 is CASSVARANSPLHF. DNA of the CDR3: TGTGCCAGCAGCGTAGCAAGGGCTAATTCACCCCTCCACTTT.

The chain uses TRBV7-8 and TRBJ2-5; tentatively, D is TRBD2 (5 bases). Trimming left V 0 bases short and J 4 bases short, with 12 bases between. From germline, CDR1 is SGHVS and CDR2 FQNEAQ. This CDR3 spans 15 amino acids. The CDR3 coding sequence is TGTGCCAGCAGCTTAGCCGGGCTAGCTTCAGAGACCCAGTACTTC. This gives the protein CASSLAGLASETQYF. Based on the CDR3 plus reference TRBV7-8 and TRBJ2-5, the full variable domain is GAGVSQSPRYKVAKRGQDVALRCDPISGHVSLFWYQQALGQGPEFLTYFQNEAQLDKSGLPSDRFFAERPEGSVSTLKIQRTQQEDSAVYLCASSLAGLASETQYFGPGTRLLVL.

The chain uses TRBV29-1 and TRBJ1-1, with 7 nucleotides matching TRBD1. Unmatched junction bases numbered 4, after V lost 5 bases and J lost 1 base. Germline V gene lookup returns CDR1 SQVTM and CDR2 ANQGSEA. The CDR3 extends over 13 amino acids. DNA of the CDR3: TGCAGCGTTCAGGGGGAAGGGAACACTGAAGCTTTCTTT. Its translation is CSVQGEGNTEAFF.

The chain couples TRBV28 to TRBJ2-1; 10 bases line up with TRBD2. V trimming: 8 bases; J trimming: 8 bases; junction bases outside the gene matches: 6. CDR3 length: 13 residues. Germline V gives CDR1 MDHEN, CDR2 SYDVKM. CDR3 in amino acids: CASRLAGEDEQFF. The CDR3 DNA sequence: TGTGCCAGCCGGCTAGCGGGGGAGGATGAGCAGTTCTTC.

This clonotype occurred a few times. This chain connects TRBV5-1 to TRBJ2-1; 8 nucleotides agree with TRBD2. The CDR3 has 17 residues. Germline V gene sequence: CDR1 SGHRS, CDR2 YFSETQ. After removal of 4 bases from V and 5 bases from J, the junction contained 14 bases not matched to a gene. CDR3 nucleotide sequence: TGCGCCAGCAGCACATCGCCCCTTGGCGGGGGGAACAATGAGCAGTTCTTC. Translated, it gives CASSTSPLGGGNNEQFF.

This clonotype appeared a few times. V and J are TRBV19 and TRBJ1-2; the match to TRBD1 covers 9 bases. CDR1 LNHDA and CDR2 SQIVND come from the germline V gene (reference sequence). The CDR3 length is 15 residues. With V trimmed by 5 bases and J by 6 bases, 10 bases remained unmatched. The chain's CDR3 is CASSSGTGPIDGYTF. Written as DNA, the CDR3 is TGTGCCAGTAGTTCCGGGACAGGGCCTATAGATGGCTACACCTTC.

This rearrangement joins TRBV2 to TRBJ2-7, with D perhaps matching TRBD1 (6 bases). The germline V gene has CDR1 SNHLY and CDR2 FYNNEI. This CDR3 region has 16 residues. Trimming took 7 bases from V and 0 from J, leaving 19 bases between them. The CDR3 DNA is TGTGCCAGCAAGGGGGTAGGCCACGACGTCTCCTACGAGCAGTACTTC. Translation: CASKGVGHDVSYEQYF.

This clonotype has only a few counts. The chain has TRBV6-2 or TRBV6-3 and TRBJ2-7; D gene uncertain. CDR1 MNHEY and CDR2 SVGEGT come from the germline V gene. Trimming shortened V by 5 bases and J by 2 bases, and 10 bases separated the two germline ends. This CDR3 comprises 13 residues. In DNA form, the CDR3 reads TGTGCCAGCAGTGGTGACGGAGCCTACGAGCAGTACTTC. Translating gives CASSGDGAYEQYF.

Of note for this clonotype: A read error may explain this, as a much larger clone is one base away. This chain connects TRBV27 to TRBJ2-1, with 9 bases that match TRBD1. V trimming: 11 bases; J trimming: 6 bases; junction bases outside the gene matches: 11. In germline, CDR1 is MNHEY, CDR2 SMNVEV (reference sequence). This CDR3 region has 14 residues. This CDR3 is CAGTTGQGRNEQFF. DNA for the CDR3: TGTGCCGGCACGACGGGACAGGGACGCAATGAGCAGTTCTTC.